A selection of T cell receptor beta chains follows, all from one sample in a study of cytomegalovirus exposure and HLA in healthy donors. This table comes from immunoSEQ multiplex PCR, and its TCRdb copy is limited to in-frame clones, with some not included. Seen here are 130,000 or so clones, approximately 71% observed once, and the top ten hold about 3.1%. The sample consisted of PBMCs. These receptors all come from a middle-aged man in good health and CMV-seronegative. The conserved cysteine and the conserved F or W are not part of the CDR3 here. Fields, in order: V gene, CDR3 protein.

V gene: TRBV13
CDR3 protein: ASSPHSRNEQF

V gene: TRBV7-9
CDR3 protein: ASSFSLLEYGYT

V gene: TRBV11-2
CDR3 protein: ASSLVGLAENTGELF

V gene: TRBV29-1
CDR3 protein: SGGATTDTQY

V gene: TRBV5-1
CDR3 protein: ASSPDTSGDTQY

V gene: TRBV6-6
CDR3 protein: ASTAARRDHYEQY

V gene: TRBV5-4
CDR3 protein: ASSLDGGTYNEQF

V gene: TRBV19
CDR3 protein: ASSRQYSNQPQH

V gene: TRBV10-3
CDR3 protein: AVGGTNGGAGTDTQY

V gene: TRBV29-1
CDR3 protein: SVGPRGYNEQF

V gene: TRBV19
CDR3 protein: ASSRGRATEAF

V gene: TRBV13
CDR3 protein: ASSLSPGTGSNEKLF

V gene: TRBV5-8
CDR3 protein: ASSSRQGGYGYT

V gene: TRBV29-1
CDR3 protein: SVDDSTGGFGNTIY

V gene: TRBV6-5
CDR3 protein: ASSYTGENSPLH

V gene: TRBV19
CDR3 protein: ASSPPGHYYEQY

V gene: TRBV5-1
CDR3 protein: ASSLYPGQGDYGYT

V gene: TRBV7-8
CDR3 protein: ASSWPNTEAF

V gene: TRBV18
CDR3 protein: ASSRQGPGSNQPQH

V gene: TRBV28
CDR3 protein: AIWGGNTEAF

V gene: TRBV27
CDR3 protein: ASSVGGDTEAF

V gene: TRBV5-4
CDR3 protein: ASSLAGSVPTEAF

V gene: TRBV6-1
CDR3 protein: ASSQPIGGLYEQY

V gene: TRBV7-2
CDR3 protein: ASSLEGGRANEQY

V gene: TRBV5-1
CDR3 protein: ASSTGQNTEAF